The rows below give T cell receptor beta chains drawn from one sample of a study of blood T cells in healthy people across ages. Using its own MiXCR run on the 5' RACE reads, TCRdb lists one record per CDR3 protein. The profile shows around 1,000,000 distinct CDR3 sequences, about 23% of them singletons. The same data also contributed to another study, on T cells of mothers and their children.

Source material: blood. Receptors were obtained from a girl aged 2 to 10 in good health. Both conserved end residues are part of each CDR3. The size field is filled for only some rows; it gives once, few, many or a size class.

>.|TRBV29-1
CSVEDLGVQETQYF
>.|TRBV20-1
CSARPPPIDEQYF
>few|TRBV20-1
CSARGLVGTDTQYF
>few|TRBV12-3/TRBV12-4
CAGSPLGQPQHF
>.|TRBV7-9
CASSLKPPGQSNEKLFF
>.|TRBV11-2
CASNRTSGGITDTQYF
>.|TRBV5-1
CASSFQGDGYYEQYF
>few|TRBV6-4
CASSDGVGAADTQYF
>.|TRBV7-2
CASGSLAGLYNEQFF
>.|TRBV14
CASSHDRGRDTQYF
>.|TRBV12-5
CASIRGTEVYEQYF
>.|TRBV29-1
CSVRTGADNEQFF
>few|TRBV7-6
CASSPPGGIYNEQFF
>.|TRBV20-1
CSGGFLNEQFF
>few|TRBV25-1
CASTAPGRVDGYTF
>.|TRBV5-1
CASSPVTGGWETQYF
>.|TRBV5-1
CASSLSYSLMPNEQFF
>few|TRBV27
CASSFRLGGRNEQFF
>few|TRBV3-1
CASSDGLAGAQDTQYF
>.|TRBV9
CASSVFPGLAAHNEQFF
>.|TRBV3-1
CASSHWTGETQYF
>few|TRBV6-5
CASSYIAGGEAFF
>few|TRBV7-2
CASHPMGAGTGELFF
>few|TRBV12-3/TRBV12-4
CASISRSTDTQYF
>.|TRBV2
CASSGAGGPGELFF
>.|TRBV7-9
CASSLDSPQTTEAFF